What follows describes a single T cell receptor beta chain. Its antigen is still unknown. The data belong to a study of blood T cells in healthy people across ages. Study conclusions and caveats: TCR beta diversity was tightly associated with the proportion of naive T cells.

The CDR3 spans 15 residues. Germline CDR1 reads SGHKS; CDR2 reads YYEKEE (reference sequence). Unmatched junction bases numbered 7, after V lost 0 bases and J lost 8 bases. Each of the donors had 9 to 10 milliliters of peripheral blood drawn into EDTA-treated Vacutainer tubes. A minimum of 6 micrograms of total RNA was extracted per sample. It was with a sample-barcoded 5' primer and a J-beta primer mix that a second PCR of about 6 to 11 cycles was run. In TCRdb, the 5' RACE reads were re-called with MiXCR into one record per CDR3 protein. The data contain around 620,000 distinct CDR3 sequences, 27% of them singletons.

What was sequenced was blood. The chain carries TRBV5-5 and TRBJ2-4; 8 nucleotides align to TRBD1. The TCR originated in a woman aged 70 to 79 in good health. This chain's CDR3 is CASSLAQGARYIQYF. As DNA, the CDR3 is TGTGCCAGCAGCTTGGCTCAGGGGGCGCGATACATTCAGTACTTC.